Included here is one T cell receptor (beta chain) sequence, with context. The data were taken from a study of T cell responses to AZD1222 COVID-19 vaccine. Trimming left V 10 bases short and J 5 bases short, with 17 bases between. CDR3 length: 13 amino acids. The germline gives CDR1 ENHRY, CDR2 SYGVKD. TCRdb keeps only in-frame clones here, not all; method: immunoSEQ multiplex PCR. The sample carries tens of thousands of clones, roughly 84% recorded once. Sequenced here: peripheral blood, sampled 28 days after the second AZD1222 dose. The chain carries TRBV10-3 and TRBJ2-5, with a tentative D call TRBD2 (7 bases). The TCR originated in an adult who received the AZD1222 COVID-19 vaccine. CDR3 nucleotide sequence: TGTGCCACCTTAAGGGGGGGTGGGGAGACCCAGTACTTC. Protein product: CATLRGGGETQYF.